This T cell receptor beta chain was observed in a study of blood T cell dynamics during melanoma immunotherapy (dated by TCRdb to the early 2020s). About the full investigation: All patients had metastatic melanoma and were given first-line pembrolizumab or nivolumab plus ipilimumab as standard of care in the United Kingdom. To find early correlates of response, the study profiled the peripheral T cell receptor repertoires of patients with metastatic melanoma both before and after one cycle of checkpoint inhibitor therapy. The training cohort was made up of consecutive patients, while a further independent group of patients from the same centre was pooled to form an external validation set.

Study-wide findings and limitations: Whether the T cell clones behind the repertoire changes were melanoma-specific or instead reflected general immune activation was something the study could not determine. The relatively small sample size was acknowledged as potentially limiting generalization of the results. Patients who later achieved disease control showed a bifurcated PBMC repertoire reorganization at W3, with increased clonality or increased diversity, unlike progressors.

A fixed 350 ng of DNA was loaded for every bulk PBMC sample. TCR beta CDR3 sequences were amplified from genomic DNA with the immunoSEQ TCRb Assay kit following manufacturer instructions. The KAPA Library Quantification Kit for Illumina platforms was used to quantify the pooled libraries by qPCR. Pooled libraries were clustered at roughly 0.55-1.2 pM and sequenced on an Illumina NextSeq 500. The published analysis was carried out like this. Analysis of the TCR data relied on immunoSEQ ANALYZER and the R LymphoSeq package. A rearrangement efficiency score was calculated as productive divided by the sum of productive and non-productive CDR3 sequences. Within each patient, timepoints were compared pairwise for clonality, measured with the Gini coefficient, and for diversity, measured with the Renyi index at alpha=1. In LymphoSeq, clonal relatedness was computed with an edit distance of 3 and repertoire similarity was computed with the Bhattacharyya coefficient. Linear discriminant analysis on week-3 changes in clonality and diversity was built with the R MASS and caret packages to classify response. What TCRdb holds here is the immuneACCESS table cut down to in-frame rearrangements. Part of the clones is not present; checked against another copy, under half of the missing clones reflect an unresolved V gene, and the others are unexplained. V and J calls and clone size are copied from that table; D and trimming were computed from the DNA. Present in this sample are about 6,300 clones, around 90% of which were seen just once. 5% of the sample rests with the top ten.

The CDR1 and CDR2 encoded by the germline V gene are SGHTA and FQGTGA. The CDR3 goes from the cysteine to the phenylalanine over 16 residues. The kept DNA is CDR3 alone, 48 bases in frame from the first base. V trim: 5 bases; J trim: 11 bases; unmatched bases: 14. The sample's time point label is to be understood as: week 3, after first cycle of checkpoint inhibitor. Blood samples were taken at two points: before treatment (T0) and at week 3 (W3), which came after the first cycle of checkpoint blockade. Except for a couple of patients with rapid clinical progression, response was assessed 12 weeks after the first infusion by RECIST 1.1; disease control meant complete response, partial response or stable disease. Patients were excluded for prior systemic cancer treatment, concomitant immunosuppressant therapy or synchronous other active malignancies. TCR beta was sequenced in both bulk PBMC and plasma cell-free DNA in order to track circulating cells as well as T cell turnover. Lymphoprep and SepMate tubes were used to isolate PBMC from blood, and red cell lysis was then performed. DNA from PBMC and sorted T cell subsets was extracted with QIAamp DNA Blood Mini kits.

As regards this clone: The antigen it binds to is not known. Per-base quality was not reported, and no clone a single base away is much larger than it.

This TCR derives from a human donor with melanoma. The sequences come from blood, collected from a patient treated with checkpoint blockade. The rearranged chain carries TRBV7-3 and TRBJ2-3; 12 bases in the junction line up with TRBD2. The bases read TGTGCCAGCAGCCGCACTAGCGGGGGGAGCGGAAGGGAGCAGTATTTT. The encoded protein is CASSRTSGGSGREQYF.